The clone carrying this T cell receptor (beta chain) was detected once. Its antigen is still unknown. Trimming removed 3 bases from V and 4 bases from J; junction bases left unmatched: 8. The CDR3 extends over 15 amino acids. CDR1 is LGHNA, CDR2 YSLEER, per germline. This entry is derived from a study of post-analysis software for immune sequencing data. Study-level information: Patients had relapsing-remitting, secondary progressive or progressive-relapsing multiple sclerosis; some lacked subtype.

Study-wide results and caveats: Patients had higher frequencies than controls of roughly 5 TRBV segments, including TRBV5-6, TRBV5-1 and TRBV20-1. Strong co-clustering by F measure linked samples that shared a preparation batch. Significantly lower normalized Chao1 diversity was found in patients with multiple sclerosis relative to controls.

The library was made from cDNA and included unique molecular identifiers. Starting from approximately 0.95 to 9.8 million T cells, the study yielded a few hundred thousand cDNA molecules. TCRdb recomputed calls from the PCR reads with MiXCR, one row per CDR3 protein. Among hundreds of thousands of distinct CDR3 sequences listed, 30% were seen once. The V and J genes are TRBV4-3 and TRBJ1-2; 7 nucleotides agree with TRBD1. The sample taken for sequencing was blood. The TCR originated in a girl aged 5-17 years with multiple sclerosis. The CDR3 DNA sequence: TGCGCCAGCAGCCACGACCGTGCAGGGGGCTATGGCTACACCTTC. It is translated as CASSHDRAGGYGYTF.